These T cell receptor beta chains were read from a single sample in a study of cytomegalovirus exposure and HLA in healthy donors. Clones were read by immunoSEQ multiplex PCR, and TCRdb kept only the in-frame ones, dropping some. The sample has roughly 150,000 clones; about nine tenths are singletons. Input material: PBMCs. The receptors stem from a woman under 40 in good health and CMV-seronegative. CDR3s leave out the opening cysteine and the closing phenylalanine or tryptophan.

J | V | CDR3
TRBJ2-1 | TRBV6-5 | ASSYGVEQF
TRBJ2-7 | TRBV7-2 | ASSLGAVSYEQY
TRBJ2-3 | TRBV27 | ASRNLAGGPILIYTQY
TRBJ2-5 | TRBV5-4 | ASSSLRGQQETQY
TRBJ1-5 | TRBV7-2 | ASSQKTGNGNQPQH
TRBJ2-7 | TRBV28 | ASTEDRGVSYEQY
TRBJ1-1 | TRBV29-1 | SVGRTGSPEAF
TRBJ1-2 | TRBV2 | ASSSGTDYGYT
TRBJ1-2 | TRBV7-9 | ASSFGAEPYGYT
TRBJ1-1 | TRBV7-3 | ASSPTGGSTEAF
TRBJ2-3 | TRBV11-2 | ASSAILGGMGTDTQY
TRBJ2-1 | TRBV5-1 | ASSPLRSGTSEQF
TRBJ1-5 | TRBV28 | ASRSHDSYSNQPQH
TRBJ2-2 | TRBV6-4 | ASSEDSTGELF
TRBJ1-5 | TRBV25-1 | ASSEGTGNQPQH
TRBJ1-2 | TRBV9 | ASSGPIHGRTSYGYT
TRBJ1-6 | TRBV9 | ASSLGGGRGSPLH